The 22 T cell receptor beta chains below were found in one sample sequenced in a study of identical twins. TCRdb fed the 5' RACE reads into MiXCR, producing one record per CDR3 protein. The sample contains approximately 690,000 distinct CDR3 sequences, roughly 6% of which appear only once. The source material was naive T cells sorted from blood. The receptors derive from a man aged 18 to 29 in good health.

This clonotype was observed a handful of times. The chain combines TRBV5-6 with TRBJ2-4; the D is unclear. The germline gives CDR1 SGHDT, CDR2 YYEEEE. V lost 3 bases, J lost 6 bases, and 10 bases lay in between. This CDR3 is built from 13 residues. Here the CDR3 DNA reads TGTGCCAGCAGCTCGGAGTTCGTAAACATTCAGTACTTC. Translation gives CASSSEFVNIQYF.

This clonotype was counted many times. The chain is built from TRBV6-1 and TRBJ1-5; no clear D. The CDR3 runs 11 residues. Trimming removed 5 bases at V and 3 bases at J, with 2 bases between. Germline CDR1 reads MNHNS; CDR2 reads SASEGT. CDR3: CASSNNQPQHF. Here the CDR3 DNA reads TGTGCCAGCAGTAACAATCAGCCCCAGCATTTT.

Ten or more counts support this clonotype. V gene TRBV6-2 or TRBV6-3 combines with J gene TRBJ2-1; D is uncertain. The V gene lost 0 bases and the J gene lost 8 bases, with 14 bases spanning the gap. Germline values: CDR1 MNHEY, CDR2 SVGEGT. The CDR3 runs 15 residues. CDR3 sequence: CASSYSKAVIYEQFF. CDR3 nucleotide sequence: TGTGCCAGCAGTTACTCGAAGGCGGTAATCTATGAGCAGTTCTTC.

This clonotype was counted ten times or more. The junction departs from germline at one end; a sequencing error may be responsible. This chain joins TRBV29-1 and TRBJ2-1; D might be TRBD2 (5 bases). CDR1 and CDR2 (germline): SQVTM, ANQGSEA. This CDR3 has 15 residues. This CDR3 reads CSVEDPTISYSEQFF. As DNA, the CDR3 is TGCAGCGTTGAAGATCCGACTATATCTTACAGTGAGCAGTTCTTC.

This chain joins TRBV20-1 and TRBJ2-1; either TRBD1 or TRBD2 may supply D (5 bases each). CDR3 length: 15 amino acids. The germline V and J ends were trimmed by 6 bases and 4 bases, with 19 bases remaining between them. CDR1 DFQATT and CDR2 SNEGSKA come from the germline V gene (reference sequence). The CDR3 DNA is TGCAGTGCGGCTACTAGGGGTACGGTTTACAATGAGCAGTTCTTC. Its translation is CSAATRGTVYNEQFF.

This clonotype was seen repeatedly, ten times or more. The chain joins TRBV7-9 to TRBJ1-4; 7 bases align to TRBD1. V lost 2 bases and J lost 7; bases outside the gene matches: 7. The CDR3 extends over 15 amino acids. Per germline, CDR1 SEHNR and CDR2 FQNEAQ (reference sequence). CDR3 sequence (DNA): TGTGCCAGCAGCTTATTGAAGGGGGCTGGTGAAAAACTGTTTTTT. It translates to CASSLLKGAGEKLFF.

This clonotype has more than one count but fewer than ten. V gene TRBV20-1 combines with J gene TRBJ2-5, with TRBD2 matching over 7 bases. This CDR3 comprises 12 residues. The trim removed 4 bases at V and 4 bases at J, leaving 3 bases unmatched. The germline V gene encodes CDR1 DFQATT and CDR2 SNEGSKA (reference sequence). CDR3 in amino acids: CSAKIAGETQYF. The CDR3 DNA reads TGCAGTGCTAAAATAGCGGGAGAGACCCAGTACTTC.

This clonotype has a count of ten or more. The chain carries TRBV5-5 and TRBJ2-1; 9 positions agree with TRBD2. Germline CDR1 SGHKS, CDR2 YYEKEE (reference sequence). J was trimmed by 3 bases and V by 2 bases; bases with no gene match: 9. This CDR3 region has 17 residues. The CDR3: CASSFPRGTSFYNEQFF. In DNA form, the CDR3 reads TGTGCCAGCAGCTTTCCCCGCGGGACTAGCTTCTACAATGAGCAGTTCTTC.

This clonotype was counted at least ten times. The genes are TRBV3-1 and TRBJ1-1; perhaps TRBD1 as D (6 bases). Between the trimmed V and J ends, which lost 1 base and 1 base, there was a span of 19 bases. CDR1 is LGHDT and CDR2 is YNNKEL in the germline V gene (reference sequence). The CDR3 is 18 residues long. This CDR3 is CASSQGSLRQATNTEAFF. The CDR3 DNA reads TGTGCCAGCAGCCAAGGATCGCTCCGACAGGCGACGAACACTGAAGCTTTCTTT.

This rearrangement joins TRBV18 to TRBJ2-1, with D hard to call. Trimming took 0 bases from V and 7 from J, leaving 10 bases between them. The CDR3 covers 14 residues. The V gene's germline CDR1 is KGHSH and CDR2 LQKENI. CDR3 in DNA: TGTGCCAGCTCACCACCGGATTTGGGGAATGAGCAGTTCTTC. Translated: CASSPPDLGNEQFF.

The V call is TRBV7-2, the J call TRBJ2-5, with 8 bases identical to TRBD2. Germline-derived CDR1 and CDR2 are SGHTA and FQGNSA. The length of the CDR3 is 16 residues. The J segment lost 1 base and the V segment lost 1 base, leaving 5 bases of the junction unmatched. CDR3 in amino acids: CASSLGVAGRQETQYF. As DNA, the CDR3 is TGTGCCAGCAGCTTAGGGGTAGCGGGACGCCAAGAGACCCAGTACTTC.

This clonotype was counted many times. This sequence joins TRBV9 and TRBJ1-1; 8 nucleotides match TRBD1. The CDR3 is 16 amino acids. Trimming cost V 4 bases and J 0 bases; bases outside gene matches: 8. Germline V gene sequence: CDR1 SGDLS, CDR2 YYNGEE. The CDR3 sequence is CASSHNPDRVNTEAFF. CDR3 DNA: TGTGCCAGCAGCCACAATCCGGACAGGGTGAACACTGAAGCTTTCTTT.

The table lists this clonotype with many counts. The J gene is TRBJ1-1, the V gene TRBV19; D remains unclear. The CDR3 spans 13 residues. Germline V gene sequence: CDR1 LNHDA, CDR2 SQIVND (reference sequence). V was shortened by 3 bases and J by 4 bases, with 9 bases between the two germline ends. DNA for the CDR3: TGTGCCAGTAGTATTGGGTTAGGCACTGAAGCTTTCTTT. It is translated as CASSIGLGTEAFF.

The sample holds many counts of this clonotype. The V call is TRBV29-1, the J call TRBJ2-4; D may be TRBD1 (6 bases). This CDR3 is 13 amino acids long. Germline V gene data show CDR1 as SQVTM and CDR2 as ANQGSEA. The V end was cut by 3 bases, the J end by 6 bases, with 12 bases between. The CDR3 DNA reads as TGCAGCGTTGATCCAGTACAGGGAAACATTCAGTACTTC. Translation: CSVDPVQGNIQYF.

This clonotype has a count of ten or more. This chain connects TRBV15 to TRBJ2-2, with D hard to call. The length of the CDR3 is 16 residues. Germline-derived CDR1 and CDR2 are LNHNV and YYDKDF (reference sequence). V lost 0 bases and J 4 bases, leaving 12 bases between the germline ends. CDR3 sequence: CATSRDRFAPTGELFF. In nucleotides, the CDR3 is TGTGCCACCAGCAGAGATCGGTTCGCCCCCACCGGGGAGCTGTTTTTT.

This clonotype was picked up many times. CDR3 region: CASSSGRGLGGEQFF. CDR3 DNA: TGTGCCAGCAGTAGCGGGAGGGGTCTTGGGGGTGAGCAGTTCTTC. The V and J genes are TRBV6-1 and TRBJ2-1, with 10 bases identical to TRBD2. The V and J ends lost 5 bases and 9 bases, in that order; junction bases with no gene match: 10. This CDR3 is 15 amino acids long. Germline V gene lookup returns CDR1 MNHNS and CDR2 SASEGT.

The chain joins TRBV5-1 to TRBJ2-5, with 8 bases lining up with TRBD2. The CDR3 totals 15 residues. With V trimmed by 4 bases and J by 1 base, 6 bases remained unmatched. CDR1 and CDR2 (germline): SGHRS, YFSETQ. The CDR3 region is CASSPQREIQETQYF. The DNA of the CDR3 is TGCGCCAGCAGCCCCCAGCGGGAGATCCAAGAGACCCAGTACTTC.

This clonotype showed up just a few times. The chain is built from TRBV6-5 and TRBJ2-1; 10 bases are a match to TRBD2. The CDR3 sequence is 17 residues long. Per the germline V gene, CDR1 is MNHEY and CDR2 is SVGAGI. J lost 3 bases, V lost 2 bases, and 7 bases had no gene match. This chain's CDR3 is CASSYRILAGVYNEQFF. For the CDR3, the DNA is TGTGCCAGCAGTTACCGGATCCTAGCGGGGGTCTACAATGAGCAGTTCTTC.

This clonotype showed up just a few times. The chain joins TRBV12-3 or TRBV12-4 to TRBJ2-2, with D unresolved. This CDR3 region has 14 residues. V lost 3 bases and J lost 1, with 6 bases in between. Here the CDR3 DNA reads TGTGCCAGCAGTTTGCCAGAGAACACCGGGGAGCTGTTTTTT. Translation gives CASSLPENTGELFF.

This clonotype was counted at least ten times. This rearrangement joins TRBV28 to TRBJ2-6, with D unresolved. The germline CDR1 and CDR2 sequences are MDHEN and SYDVKM. The CDR3 has 17 amino acids. V lost 8 bases to trimming and J lost 0 bases, with 17 bases between them. CDR3 coding DNA: TGTGCCAGCGCTATCTCCGAAGGACGCTCTGGGGCCAACGTCCTGACTTTC. It encodes CASAISEGRSGANVLTF. Full variable domain (rest looked up from reference TRBV28 and TRBJ2-6): DVKVTQSSRYLVKRTGEKVFLECVQDMDHENMFWYRQDPGLGLRLIYFSYDVKMKEKGDIPEGYSVSREKKERFSLILESASTNQTSMYLCASAISEGRSGANVLTFGAGSRLTVL.

This clonotype was counted many times. The chain carries TRBV7-9 and TRBJ1-5; D perhaps matches TRBD1 (6 bases). The CDR3 sequence is 14 residues long. V was trimmed by 5 bases and J by 4 bases, leaving 12 bases between them. CDR1 SEHNR and CDR2 FQNEAQ come from the germline V gene (reference sequence). This CDR3 is CASSDGGRNQPQHF. The DNA for the CDR3 is TGTGCCAGCAGCGATGGGGGCCGAAATCAGCCCCAGCATTTT.

In this sample, this clonotype turned up many times. This rearrangement joins TRBV4-1 to TRBJ1-2, with D possibly TRBD1 on 6 matching bases. Trimming pared 0 bases from V and 8 bases from J, leaving 10 bases between. Germline loops: CDR1 MGHRA, CDR2 YSYEKL. The CDR3 is made up of 13 amino acids. The CDR3 DNA reads as TGCGCCAGCAGCCAAGAGACAGGCGGCGGCTACACCTTC. Translating it yields CASSQETGGGYTF.